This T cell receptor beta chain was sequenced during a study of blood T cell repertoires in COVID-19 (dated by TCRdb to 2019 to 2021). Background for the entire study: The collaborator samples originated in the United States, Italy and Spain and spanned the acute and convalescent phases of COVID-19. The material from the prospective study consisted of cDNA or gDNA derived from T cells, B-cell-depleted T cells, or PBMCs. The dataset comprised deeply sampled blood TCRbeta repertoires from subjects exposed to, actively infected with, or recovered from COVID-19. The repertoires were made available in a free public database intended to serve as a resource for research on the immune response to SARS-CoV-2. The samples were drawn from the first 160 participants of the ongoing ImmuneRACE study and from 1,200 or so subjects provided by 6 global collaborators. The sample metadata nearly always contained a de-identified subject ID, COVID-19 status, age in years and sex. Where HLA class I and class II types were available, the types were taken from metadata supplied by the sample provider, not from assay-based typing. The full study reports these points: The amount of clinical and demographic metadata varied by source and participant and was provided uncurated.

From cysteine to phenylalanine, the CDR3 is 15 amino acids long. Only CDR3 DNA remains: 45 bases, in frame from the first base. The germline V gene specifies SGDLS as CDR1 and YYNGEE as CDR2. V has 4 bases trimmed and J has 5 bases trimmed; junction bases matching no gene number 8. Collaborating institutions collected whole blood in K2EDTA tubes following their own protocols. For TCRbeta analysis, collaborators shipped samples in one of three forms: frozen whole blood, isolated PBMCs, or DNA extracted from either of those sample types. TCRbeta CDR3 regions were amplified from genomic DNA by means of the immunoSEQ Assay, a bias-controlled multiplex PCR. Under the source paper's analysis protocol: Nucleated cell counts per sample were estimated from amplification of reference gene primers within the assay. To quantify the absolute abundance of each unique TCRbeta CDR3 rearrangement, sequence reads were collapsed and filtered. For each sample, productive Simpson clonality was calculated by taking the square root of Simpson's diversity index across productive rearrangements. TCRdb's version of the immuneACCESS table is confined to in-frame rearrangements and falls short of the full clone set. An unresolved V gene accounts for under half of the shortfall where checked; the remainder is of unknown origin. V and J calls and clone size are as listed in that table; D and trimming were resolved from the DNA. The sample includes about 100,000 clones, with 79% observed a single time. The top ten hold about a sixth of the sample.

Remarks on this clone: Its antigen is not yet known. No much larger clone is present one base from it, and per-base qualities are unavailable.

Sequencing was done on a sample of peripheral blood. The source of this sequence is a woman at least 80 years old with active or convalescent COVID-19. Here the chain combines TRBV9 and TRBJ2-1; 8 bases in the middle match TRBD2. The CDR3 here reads CASSPSLAGNNEQFF. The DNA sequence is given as TGTGCCAGCAGCCCTTCGTTAGCGGGAAACAATGAGCAGTTCTTC.